The clone carrying this TCR beta chain was seen more than once but under ten times. This specimen belongs to a study of T cell responses to AZD1222 COVID-19 vaccine. Some clones are missing from TCRdb's copy, which holds only in-frame ones; the method was immunoSEQ multiplex PCR. The table records approximately 81,000 clones, over 80% of them present only once. Losses at the gene ends were 2 bases for V and 0 bases for J; bases not matched to a gene: 4. The CDR3 runs to 16 residues. Germline CDR1 reads SGHRS; CDR2 reads YFSETQ. The specimen comprised peripheral blood, sampled on day 0 of MenACWY control vaccination. This receptor was identified in an adult in good health. The chain has TRBV5-1 and TRBJ2-7, with TRBD2 identical over 11 bases. CDR3 region: CASSLSLAGGSYEQYF. The CDR3 DNA is TGCGCCAGCAGCTTATCTCTAGCGGGAGGCTCCTACGAGCAGTACTTC.